This TCR beta chain was profiled in a study of early T cells in non-severe SARS-CoV-2 infection. As for the study in general: Unpaired chains resulted from sequencing bulk RNA of unsorted whole blood.

General study points: Using VDJdb, the matching emphasized anti-spike CD8 responses while missing private and CD4 specificities.

Individual cDNA molecules received unique molecular identifiers. In TCRdb, the 5' RACE reads were re-called with MiXCR into one record per CDR3 protein. The sample holds 27,000 or so distinct CDR3 sequences, around 3% seen once. The junction had 11 bases not matched to a gene; V was cut back by 7 bases and J by 8 bases. Germline-derived CDR1 and CDR2 are SQVTM and ANQGSEA. The length of the CDR3 is 13 residues. Many counts were recorded for this clonotype. Antigen: not known. This sequence was found in an adult who was a healthcare worker with PCR-confirmed SARS-CoV-2 infection or an uninfected control (not recorded which). Material for sequencing was whole blood. The genes are TRBV29-1 and TRBJ2-1; 7 nucleotides agree with TRBD1. The CDR3 protein is CSEGTANVDEQFF. The CDR3 DNA reads TGCAGCGAGGGGACAGCGAATGTAGATGAGCAGTTCTTC.